This TCR beta chain was documented in a study of cytomegalovirus exposure and HLA in healthy donors. The overall study: Inside one of the first data releases sat around 85 million unique TCRs taken from HLA-typed donors.

Study-level findings and limits: In vitro, a few CMV-associated chains proved specific for CMV antigens. A classifier reportedly called cytomegalovirus status with high sensitivity and specificity.

Primers included in the PCR were 60 Vbeta and 13 Jbeta primers. Per the original data handling: Unique TCR beta chains totaled 65 million to 95 million in a later count, with roughly 12 million of them shared. Assay: immunoSEQ multiplex PCR; the TCRdb copy retains only in-frame clones and omits some. V and J calls plus clone size are reproduced from that table; the DNA served to infer D and trimming. The sample holds approximately 150,000 clones, 80% seen once. Concerning this clone itself: Its antigen is not known.

Germline V gene sequence: CDR1 SGHRS, CDR2 YFSETQ. This CDR3 is built from 16 residues. V lost 0 bases and J lost 10; bases outside the gene matches: 8. This receptor was obtained from a woman in her thirties or forties in good health and CMV-seronegative. V usage is TRBV5-1 and J usage is TRBJ1-6, with TRBD1 matching 9 bases. Sequenced sample: PBMCs. CDR3 protein: CASSLGDREVESPLHF. In nucleotides, the CDR3 is TGCGCCAGCAGCTTGGGGGACAGGGAAGTTGAATCACCCCTCCACTTT.